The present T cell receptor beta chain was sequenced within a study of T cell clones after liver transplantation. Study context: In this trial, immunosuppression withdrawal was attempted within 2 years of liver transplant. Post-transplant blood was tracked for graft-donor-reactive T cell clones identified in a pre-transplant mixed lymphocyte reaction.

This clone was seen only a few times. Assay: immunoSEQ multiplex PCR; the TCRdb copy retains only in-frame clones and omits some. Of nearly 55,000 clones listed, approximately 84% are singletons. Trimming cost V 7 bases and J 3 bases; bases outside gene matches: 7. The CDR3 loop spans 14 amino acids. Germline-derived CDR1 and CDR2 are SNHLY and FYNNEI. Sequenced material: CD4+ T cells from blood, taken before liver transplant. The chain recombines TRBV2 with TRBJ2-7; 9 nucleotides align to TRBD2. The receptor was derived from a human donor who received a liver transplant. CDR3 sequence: CASNSGLALYEQYF. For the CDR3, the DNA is TGTGCCAGCAACTCGGGACTAGCCCTCTACGAGCAGTACTTC.